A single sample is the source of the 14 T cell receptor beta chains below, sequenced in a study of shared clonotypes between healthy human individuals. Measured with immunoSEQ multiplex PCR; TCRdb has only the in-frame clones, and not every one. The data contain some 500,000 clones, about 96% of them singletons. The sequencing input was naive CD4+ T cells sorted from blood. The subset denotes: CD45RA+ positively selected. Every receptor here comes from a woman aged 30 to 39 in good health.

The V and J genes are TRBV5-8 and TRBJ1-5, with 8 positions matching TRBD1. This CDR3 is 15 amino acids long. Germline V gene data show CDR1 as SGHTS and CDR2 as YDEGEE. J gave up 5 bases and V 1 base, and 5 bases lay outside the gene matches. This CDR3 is CASSLLQGAYQPQHF. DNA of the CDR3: TGTGCCAGCAGCTTGTTGCAGGGGGCCTATCAGCCCCAGCATTTT.

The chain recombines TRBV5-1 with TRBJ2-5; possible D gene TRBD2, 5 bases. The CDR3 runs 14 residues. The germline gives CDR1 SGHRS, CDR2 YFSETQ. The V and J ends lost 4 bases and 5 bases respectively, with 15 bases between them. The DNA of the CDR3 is TGCGCCAGCAGCCCTGATGGGCGGGCGGAGACCCAGTACTTC. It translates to CASSPDGRAETQYF.

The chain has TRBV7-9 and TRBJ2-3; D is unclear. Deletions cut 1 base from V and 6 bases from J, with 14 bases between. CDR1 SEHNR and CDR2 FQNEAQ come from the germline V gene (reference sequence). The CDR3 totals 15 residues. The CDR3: CASSLDAAARDTQYF. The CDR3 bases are TGTGCCAGCAGCTTAGATGCGGCCGCTCGGGATACGCAGTATTTT.

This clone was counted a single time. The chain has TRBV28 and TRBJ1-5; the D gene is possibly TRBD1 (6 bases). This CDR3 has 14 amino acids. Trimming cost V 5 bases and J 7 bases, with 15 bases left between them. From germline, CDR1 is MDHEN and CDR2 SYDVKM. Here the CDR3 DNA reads TGTGCCAGCAGTATTTTAGAGGGGGGGCAGCCCCAGCATTTT. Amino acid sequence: CASSILEGGQPQHF.

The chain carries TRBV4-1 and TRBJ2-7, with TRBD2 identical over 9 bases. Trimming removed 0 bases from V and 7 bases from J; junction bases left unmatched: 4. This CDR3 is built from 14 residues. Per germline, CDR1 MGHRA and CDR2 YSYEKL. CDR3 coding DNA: TGCGCCAGCAGCCAAGATGAGGCGGGAGGGGAGCAGTACTTC. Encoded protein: CASSQDEAGGEQYF.

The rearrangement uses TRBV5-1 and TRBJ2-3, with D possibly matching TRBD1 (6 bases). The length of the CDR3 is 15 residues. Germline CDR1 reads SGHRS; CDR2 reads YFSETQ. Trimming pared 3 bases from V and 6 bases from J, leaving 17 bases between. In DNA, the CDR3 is TGCGCCAGCAGCTCACAGGGACGGCCCCCGGATACGCAGTATTTT. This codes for CASSSQGRPPDTQYF.

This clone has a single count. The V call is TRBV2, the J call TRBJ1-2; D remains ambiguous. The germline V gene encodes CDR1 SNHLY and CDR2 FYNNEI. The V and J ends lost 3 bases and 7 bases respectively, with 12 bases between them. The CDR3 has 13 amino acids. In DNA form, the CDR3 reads TGTGCCAGCAGTGATTTCCAGGAGGCTGGCTACACCTTC. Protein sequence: CASSDFQEAGYTF.

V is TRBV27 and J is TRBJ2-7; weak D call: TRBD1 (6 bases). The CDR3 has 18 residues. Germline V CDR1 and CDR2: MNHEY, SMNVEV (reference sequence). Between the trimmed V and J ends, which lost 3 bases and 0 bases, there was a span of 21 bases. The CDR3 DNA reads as TGTGCCAGCAGTTTTACGTCGCGCAGGACAGCCGACTCCTACGAGCAGTACTTC. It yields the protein CASSFTSRRTADSYEQYF.

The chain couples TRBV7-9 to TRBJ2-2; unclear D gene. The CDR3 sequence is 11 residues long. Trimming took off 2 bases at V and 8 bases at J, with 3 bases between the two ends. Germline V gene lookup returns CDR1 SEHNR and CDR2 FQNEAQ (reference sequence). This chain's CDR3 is CASSLRGELFF. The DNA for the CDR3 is TGTGCCAGCAGCTTACGAGGGGAGCTGTTTTTT.

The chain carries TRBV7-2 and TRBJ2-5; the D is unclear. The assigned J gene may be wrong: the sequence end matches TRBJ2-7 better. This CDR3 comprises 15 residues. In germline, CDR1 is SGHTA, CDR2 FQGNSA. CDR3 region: CASSSEPVLSYEQYF. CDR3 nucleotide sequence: TGTGCCAGCAGCTCGGAACCCGTACTCTCCTACGAGCAGTACTTC.

CDR3 amino acids: CASSLAPGTVSGNTIYF. The CDR3 DNA follows: TGTGCCAGCAGCTTGGCCCCGGGAACAGTCTCTGGAAACACCATATATTTT. The chain couples TRBV5-6 to TRBJ1-3, with D unclear. The CDR3 totals 17 residues. CDR1 is SGHDT, CDR2 YYEEEE, per germline. Trimming stripped 0 bases from V and 0 bases from J, with 13 bases between.

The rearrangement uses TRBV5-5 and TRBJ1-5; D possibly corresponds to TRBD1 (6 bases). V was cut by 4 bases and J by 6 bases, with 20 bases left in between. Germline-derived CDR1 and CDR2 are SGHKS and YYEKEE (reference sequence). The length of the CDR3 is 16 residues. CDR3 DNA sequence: TGTGCCAGCAGCCTATCCCTCGGGGGGGGCGGTCAGCCCCAGCATTTT. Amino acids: CASSLSLGGGGQPQHF.

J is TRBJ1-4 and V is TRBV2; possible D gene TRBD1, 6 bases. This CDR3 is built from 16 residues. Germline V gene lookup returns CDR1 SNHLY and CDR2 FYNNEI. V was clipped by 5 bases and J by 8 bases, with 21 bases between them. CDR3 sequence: CASSNSPSGAREKLFF. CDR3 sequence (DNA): TGTGCCAGCAGTAACTCGCCCTCAGGGGCGCGGGAAAAACTGTTTTTT.

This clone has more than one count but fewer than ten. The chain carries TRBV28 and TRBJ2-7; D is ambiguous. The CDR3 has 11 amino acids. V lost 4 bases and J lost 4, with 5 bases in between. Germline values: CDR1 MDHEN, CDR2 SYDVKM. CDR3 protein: CASSYGYEQYF. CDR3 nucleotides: TGTGCCAGCAGTTACGGTTACGAGCAGTACTTC.